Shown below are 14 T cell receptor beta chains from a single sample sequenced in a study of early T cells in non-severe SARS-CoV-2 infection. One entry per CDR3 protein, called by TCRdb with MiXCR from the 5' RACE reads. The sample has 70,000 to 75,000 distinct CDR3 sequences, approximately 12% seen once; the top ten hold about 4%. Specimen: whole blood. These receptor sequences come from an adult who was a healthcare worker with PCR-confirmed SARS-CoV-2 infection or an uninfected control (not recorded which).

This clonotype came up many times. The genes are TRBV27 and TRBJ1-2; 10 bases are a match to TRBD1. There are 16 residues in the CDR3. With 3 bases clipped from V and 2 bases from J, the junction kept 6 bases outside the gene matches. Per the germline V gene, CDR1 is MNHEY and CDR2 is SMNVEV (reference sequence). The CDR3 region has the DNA TGTGCCAGCAGTTTGCGACAGGACAGGGGGAACTATGGCTACACCTTC. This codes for CASSLRQDRGNYGYTF.

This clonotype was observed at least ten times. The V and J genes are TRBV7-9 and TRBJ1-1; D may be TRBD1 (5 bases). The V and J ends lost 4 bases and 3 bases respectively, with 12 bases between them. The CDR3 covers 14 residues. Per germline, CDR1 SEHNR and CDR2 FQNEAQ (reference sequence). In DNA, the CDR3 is TGTGCCAGCAGCTCCCAGGGCAAAGACACTGAAGCTTTCTTT. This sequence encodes CASSSQGKDTEAFF. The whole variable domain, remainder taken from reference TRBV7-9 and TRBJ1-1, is DTGVSQNPRHKITKRGQNVTFRCDPISEHNRLYWYRQTLGQGPEFLTYFQNEAQLEKSRLLSDRFSAERPKGSFSTLEIQRTEQGDSAMYLCASSSQGKDTEAFFGQGTRLTVV.

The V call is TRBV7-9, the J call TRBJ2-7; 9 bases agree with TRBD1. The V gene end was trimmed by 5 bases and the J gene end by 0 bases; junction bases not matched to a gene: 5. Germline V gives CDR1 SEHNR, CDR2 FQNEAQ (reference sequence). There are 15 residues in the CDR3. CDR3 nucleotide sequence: TGTGCCAGCAGCCCAGGACAGGGGAGCTCCTACGAGCAGTACTTC. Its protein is CASSPGQGSSYEQYF.

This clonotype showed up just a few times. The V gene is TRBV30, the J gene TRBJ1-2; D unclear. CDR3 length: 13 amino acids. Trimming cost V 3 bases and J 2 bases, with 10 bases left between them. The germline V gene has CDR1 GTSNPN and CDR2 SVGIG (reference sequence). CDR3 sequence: CAWRVAVNYGYTF. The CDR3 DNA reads TGTGCCTGGAGGGTCGCAGTCAACTATGGCTACACCTTC. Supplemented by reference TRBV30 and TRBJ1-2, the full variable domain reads SQTIHQWPATLVQPVGSPLSLECTVEGTSNPNLYWYRQAAGRGLQLLFYSVGIGQISSEVPQNLSASRPQDRQFILSSKKLLLSDSGFYLCAWRVAVNYGYTFGSGTRLTVV.

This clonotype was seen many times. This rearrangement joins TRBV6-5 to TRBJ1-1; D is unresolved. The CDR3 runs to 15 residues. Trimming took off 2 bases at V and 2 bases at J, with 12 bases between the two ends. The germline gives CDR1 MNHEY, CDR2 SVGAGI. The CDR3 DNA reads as TGTGCCAGCAGTTACACGTGGGCAGCCAACACTGAAGCTTTCTTT. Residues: CASSYTWAANTEAFF.

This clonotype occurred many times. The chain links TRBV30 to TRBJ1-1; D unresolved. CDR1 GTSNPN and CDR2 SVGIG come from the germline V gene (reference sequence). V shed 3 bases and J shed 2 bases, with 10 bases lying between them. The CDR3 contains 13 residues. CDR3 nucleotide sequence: TGTGCCTGGAGACTGGGAAGCAACACTGAAGCTTTCTTT. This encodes CAWRLGSNTEAFF. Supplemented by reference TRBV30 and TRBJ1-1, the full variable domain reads SQTIHQWPATLVQPVGSPLSLECTVEGTSNPNLYWYRQAAGRGLQLLFYSVGIGQISSEVPQNLSASRPQDRQFILSSKKLLLSDSGFYLCAWRLGSNTEAFFGQGTRLTVV.

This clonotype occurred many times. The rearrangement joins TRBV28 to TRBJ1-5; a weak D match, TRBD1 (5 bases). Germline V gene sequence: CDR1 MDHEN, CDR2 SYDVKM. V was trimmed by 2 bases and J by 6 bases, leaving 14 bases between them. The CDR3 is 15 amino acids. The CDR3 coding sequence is TGTGCCAGCAGTTTAGCGGGGGGGTTGCGTCAGCCCCAGCATTTT. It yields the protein CASSLAGGLRQPQHF.

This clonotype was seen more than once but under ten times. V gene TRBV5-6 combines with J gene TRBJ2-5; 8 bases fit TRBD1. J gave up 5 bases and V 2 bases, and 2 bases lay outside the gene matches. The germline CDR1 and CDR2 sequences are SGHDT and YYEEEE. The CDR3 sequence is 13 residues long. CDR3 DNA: TGTGCCAGCAGCTTCCGACAGGGGGAGACCCAGTACTTC. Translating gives CASSFRQGETQYF.

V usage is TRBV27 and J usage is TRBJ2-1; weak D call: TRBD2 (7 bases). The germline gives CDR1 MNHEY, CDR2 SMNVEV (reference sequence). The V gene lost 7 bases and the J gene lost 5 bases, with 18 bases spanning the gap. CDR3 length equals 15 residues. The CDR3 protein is CASTGGASVDNEQFF. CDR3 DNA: TGTGCCAGCACTGGGGGGGCTAGCGTCGACAATGAGCAGTTCTTC.

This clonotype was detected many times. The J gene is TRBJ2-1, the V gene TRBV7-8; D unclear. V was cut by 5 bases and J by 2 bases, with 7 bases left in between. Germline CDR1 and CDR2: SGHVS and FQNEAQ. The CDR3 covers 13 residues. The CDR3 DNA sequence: TGTGCCAGCAGCCCAAACCCCTACAATGAGCAGTTCTTC. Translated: CASSPNPYNEQFF.

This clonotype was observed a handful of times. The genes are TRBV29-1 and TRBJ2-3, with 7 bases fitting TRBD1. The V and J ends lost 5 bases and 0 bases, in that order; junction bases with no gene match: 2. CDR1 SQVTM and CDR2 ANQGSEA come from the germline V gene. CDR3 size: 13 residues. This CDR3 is CSVNRGSTDTQYF. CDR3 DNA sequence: TGCAGCGTTAACAGGGGTAGCACAGATACGCAGTATTTT.

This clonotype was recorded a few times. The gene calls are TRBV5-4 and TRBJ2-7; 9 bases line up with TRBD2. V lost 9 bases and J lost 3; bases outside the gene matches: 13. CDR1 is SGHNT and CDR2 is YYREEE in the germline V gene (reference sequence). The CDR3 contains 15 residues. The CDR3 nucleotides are TGTGCCACCACTTGGAGCGGGAGGAGGGACTACGAGCAGTACTTC. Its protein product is CATTWSGRRDYEQYF.

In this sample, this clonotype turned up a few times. CDR3 protein: CASSSPPGAGYTF. The DNA for the CDR3 is TGTGCCAGCAGTTCACCCCCGGGGGCTGGCTACACCTTC. The chain employs TRBV28 and TRBJ1-2, with a tentative D call TRBD1 (6 bases). This CDR3 region has 13 residues. Between the trimmed V and J ends, which lost 4 bases and 7 bases, there was a span of 13 bases. Germline V gives CDR1 MDHEN, CDR2 SYDVKM.

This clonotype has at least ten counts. The CDR3 loop reads CASSSGRPYEQYF. CDR3 DNA sequence: TGTGCCAGCAGCTCCGGACGTCCCTACGAGCAGTACTTC. The chain joins TRBV7-2 to TRBJ2-7; D gene uncertain. The CDR3 contains 13 residues. CDR1 is SGHTA and CDR2 is FQGNSA in the germline V gene. With 4 bases removed from V and 2 bases from J, the gap between germline ends came to 9 bases.